This passage covers 8 T cell receptor beta chains from one sample sequenced in a study of T-cell memory formation after mild COVID-19. TCRdb re-analysed the 5' RACE reads in MiXCR, keeping a single row per CDR3 protein. The data show hundreds of thousands of distinct CDR3 sequences, around a sixth seen once. Material for sequencing was PBMCs or a T cell subset sorted from them (not recorded which). The receptor source for this set is a young man who had mild COVID-19 (a few samples of this study predate the infection). Cell type and time point are not known.

The V and J genes are TRBV30 and TRBJ2-7; 9 bases agree with TRBD2. The V gene's germline CDR1 is GTSNPN and CDR2 SVGIG (reference sequence). This CDR3 spans 12 amino acids. The J segment lost 5 bases and the V segment lost 5 bases, leaving 4 bases of the junction unmatched. This chain's CDR3 is CAWRLAGDEQYF. As DNA, the CDR3 is TGTGCCTGGCGATTAGCGGGGGACGAGCAGTACTTC. Combining the CDR3 with reference TRBV30 and TRBJ2-7 gives the whole variable domain SQTIHQWPATLVQPVGSPLSLECTVEGTSNPNLYWYRQAAGRGLQLLFYSVGIGQISSEVPQNLSASRPQDRQFILSSKKLLLSDSGFYLCAWRLAGDEQYFGPGTRLTVT.

This clonotype came up a few times. The rearrangement joins TRBV20-1 to TRBJ1-2; D might be TRBD1 (6 bases). This CDR3 contains 14 residues. V dropped 0 bases and J dropped 8 bases, with 16 bases sitting between them. Germline V gene lookup returns CDR1 DFQATT and CDR2 SNEGSKA (reference sequence). CDR3 sequence reads: CSARDGGGTGGYTF. CDR3 nucleotides: TGCAGTGCTAGAGATGGGGGGGGCACAGGCGGCTACACCTTC.

The V call is TRBV7-8, the J call TRBJ1-3; D uncertain. Trimming took 5 bases from V and 0 from J, leaving 20 bases between them. The CDR3 is made up of 18 amino acids. Germline lookup yields CDR1 SGHVS and CDR2 FQNEAQ. The CDR3 is CASSPPFLDIFSGNTIYF. The CDR3 coding sequence is TGTGCCAGCAGCCCCCCGTTTCTTGACATCTTCTCTGGAAACACCATATATTTT.

The chain combines TRBV30 with TRBJ2-7; D gene unclear. V was shortened by 4 bases and J by 0 bases, with 10 bases between the two germline ends. CDR1 and CDR2 (germline): GTSNPN, SVGIG (reference sequence). The CDR3 loop spans 13 amino acids. CDR3 in amino acids: CAWKWGSSYEQYF. DNA for the CDR3: TGTGCCTGGAAGTGGGGTAGCTCCTACGAGCAGTACTTC. The full variable domain, in which reference TRBV30 and TRBJ2-7 provide the parts outside the CDR3, is SQTIHQWPATLVQPVGSPLSLECTVEGTSNPNLYWYRQAAGRGLQLLFYSVGIGQISSEVPQNLSASRPQDRQFILSSKKLLLSDSGFYLCAWKWGSSYEQYFGPGTRLTVT.

V is TRBV6-6 and J is TRBJ1-2; the D is unclear. The V end was cut by 0 bases, the J end by 6 bases, with 14 bases between. This CDR3 has 15 amino acids. Germline lookup yields CDR1 MNHNY and CDR2 SVGAGI (reference sequence). CDR3 sequence reads: CASSYSGRLSDGYTF. The CDR3 DNA sequence: TGTGCCAGCAGTTACTCCGGCAGGCTTTCCGATGGCTACACCTTC.

This clonotype was counted between two and nine times. This chain uses TRBV10-3 with TRBJ2-2; no definite D call. The CDR3 has 11 amino acids. Germline assignment: CDR1 ENHRY and CDR2 SYGVKD. The V gene lost 6 bases and the J gene lost 9 bases, with 8 bases spanning the gap. The CDR3 DNA sequence: TGTGCCATCAGGGGCCCCCGGGAGCTGTTTTTT. Translated, it gives CAIRGPRELFF.

CDR3 residues: CSASLREAQETQYF. The CDR3 DNA reads as TGCAGTGCTAGCCTGCGGGAGGCACAAGAGACCCAGTACTTC. The J gene is TRBJ2-5, the V gene TRBV20-1; 8 nucleotides match TRBD2. Germline CDR1 is DFQATT and CDR2 is SNEGSKA (reference sequence). CDR3 length equals 14 residues. Germline trimming cut 3 bases from V and 2 bases from J; bases unmatched to any gene: 5.

This clonotype was seen a few times. V gene TRBV7-2 combines with J gene TRBJ1-5, with a tentative D call TRBD1 (5 bases). With 1 base removed from V and 2 bases from J, the gap between germline ends came to 9 bases. This CDR3 has 15 amino acids. Germline V gene data show CDR1 as SGHTA and CDR2 as FQGNSA. The CDR3 loop reads CASSLDGGGNQPQHF. For the CDR3, the DNA is TGTGCCAGCAGCTTAGACGGGGGTGGCAATCAGCCCCAGCATTTT. The full variable domain, with the rest looked up from reference TRBV7-2 and TRBJ1-5, is GAGVSQSPSNKVTEKGKDVELRCDPISGHTALYWYRQSLGQGLEFLIYFQGNSAPDKSGLPSDRFSAERTGGSVSTLTIQRTQQEDSAVYLCASSLDGGGNQPQHFGDGTRLSIL.